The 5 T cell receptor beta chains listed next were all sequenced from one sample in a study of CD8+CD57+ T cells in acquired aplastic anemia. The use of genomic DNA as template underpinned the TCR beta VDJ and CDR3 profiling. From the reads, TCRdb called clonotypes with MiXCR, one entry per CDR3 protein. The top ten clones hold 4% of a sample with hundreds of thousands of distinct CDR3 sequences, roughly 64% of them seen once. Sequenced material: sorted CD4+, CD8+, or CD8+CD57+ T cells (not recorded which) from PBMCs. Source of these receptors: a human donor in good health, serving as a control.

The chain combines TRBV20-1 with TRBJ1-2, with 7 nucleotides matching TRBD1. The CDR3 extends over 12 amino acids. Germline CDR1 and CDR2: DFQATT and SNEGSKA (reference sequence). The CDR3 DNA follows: TGCTTACCCGGGACAGAGGGCTATGGCTACACCTTC. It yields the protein CLPGTEGYGYTF.

CDR3 coding DNA: TGCAGTGCGACCCGTACTGGTGGTGAAAAACTGTTTTTT. As protein: CSATRTGGEKLFF. The chain employs TRBV20-1 and TRBJ1-4; D is unresolved. Germline-derived CDR1 and CDR2 are DFQATT and SNEGSKA (reference sequence). The CDR3 extends over 13 amino acids. V lost 6 bases, J lost 7 bases, and 15 bases lay in between.

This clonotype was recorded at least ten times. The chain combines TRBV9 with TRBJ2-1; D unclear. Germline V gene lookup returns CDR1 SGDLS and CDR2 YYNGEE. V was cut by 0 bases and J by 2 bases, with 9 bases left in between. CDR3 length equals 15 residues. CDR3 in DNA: TGTGCCAGCAGCGTAGACTCTCTCCCCTACAATGAGCAGTTCTTC. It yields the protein CASSVDSLPYNEQFF.

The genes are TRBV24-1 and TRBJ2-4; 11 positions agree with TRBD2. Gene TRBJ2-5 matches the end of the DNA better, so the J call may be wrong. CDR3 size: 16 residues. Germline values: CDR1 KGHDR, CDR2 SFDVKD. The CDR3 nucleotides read TGTGCCAGCAGCCCTCACCTAGCGGGGGGCCGGGAGACCCAGTACTTC. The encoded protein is CASSPHLAGGRETQYF.

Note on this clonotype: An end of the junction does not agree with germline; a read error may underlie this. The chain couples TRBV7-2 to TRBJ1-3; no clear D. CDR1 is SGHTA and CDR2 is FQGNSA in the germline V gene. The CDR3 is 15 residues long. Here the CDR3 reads CASSFDVSGGYTIYF. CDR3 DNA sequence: TGTGCCAGCAGCTTCGACGTGAGCGGTGGATACACCATATATTTT.